A single sample gave rise to the 5 T cell receptor beta chains below, sequenced in a study of T cell responses to AZD1222 COVID-19 vaccine. The data were produced by immunoSEQ multiplex PCR, yet TCRdb's version contains in-frame clones alone and is incomplete. The sample yields about 110,000 clones, about 86% seen once. The material sequenced was peripheral blood, taken on day 0 of AZD1222 vaccination. Receptors originate from an adult in good health.

This clone came up many times. V is TRBV19 and J is TRBJ1-5; D gene uncertain. CDR1 and CDR2 from the germline V gene are LNHDA and SQIVND (reference sequence). This CDR3 has 14 amino acids. V was shortened by 6 bases and J by 1 base, with 10 bases between the two germline ends. Written as DNA, the CDR3 is TGTGCCAGTAGGGGAAGTCTGAGCAATCAGCCCCAGCATTTT. It is translated as CASRGSLSNQPQHF.

This chain connects TRBV7-9 to TRBJ1-2, with a weak D call TRBD1 (5 bases). Trimming left V 7 bases short and J 8 bases short, with 23 bases between. CDR3 size: 15 residues. The germline CDR1 and CDR2 sequences are SEHNR and FQNEAQ (reference sequence). Here the CDR3 reads CASTTGGGAGKGYTF. The CDR3, as DNA: TGTGCCAGCACCACTGGGGGGGGAGCCGGGAAGGGCTACACCTTC.

This chain uses TRBV7-6 with TRBJ1-3; tentatively, D is TRBD1 (5 bases). CDR1 and CDR2 from the germline V gene are SGHVS and FNYEAQ. This CDR3 region has 16 residues. Trimming cost V 5 bases and J 3 bases, with 17 bases left between them. The CDR3, as DNA: TGTGCCAGCAGCCCCCCACCTCAGGGTTTTGGAAACACCATATATTTT. It is translated as CASSPPPQGFGNTIYF.

CDR3 in amino acids: CASSLVPSGTGGYEQYF. CDR3 in DNA: TGTGCCAGCAGTTTAGTACCCTCCGGGACAGGGGGCTACGAGCAGTACTTC. V gene TRBV28 combines with J gene TRBJ2-7, with TRBD1 identical over 11 bases. The V segment lost 2 bases and the J segment 3 bases; nucleotides outside the gene matches: 9. This CDR3 has 17 amino acids. CDR1 is MDHEN and CDR2 is SYDVKM in the germline V gene.

The chain uses TRBV6-2 or TRBV6-3 and TRBJ2-5; D is perhaps TRBD2 (5 bases). The CDR3 is made up of 15 amino acids. With 0 bases removed from V and 0 bases from J, the gap between germline ends came to 8 bases. Germline V gene sequence: CDR1 MNHEY, CDR2 SVGEGT. The CDR3 loop reads CASSYSDGDQETQYF. In DNA, the CDR3 is TGTGCCAGCAGTTACTCGGACGGGGACCAAGAGACCCAGTACTTC.